These 23 T cell receptor beta chains were all obtained from the same sample, sequenced in a study of T-cell memory formation after mild COVID-19. TCRdb re-derived calls from the 5' RACE reads in MiXCR, one entry per CDR3 protein. In the table there are 250,000 to 300,000 distinct CDR3 sequences, roughly 18% of which are singletons. The specimen was PBMCs or a T cell subset sorted from them (not recorded which). These receptors were collected from a man between 18 and 29 years old who had mild COVID-19 (a few samples of this study predate the infection). Cell type and time point are not known.

The chain employs TRBV2 and TRBJ2-7; 9 bases line up with TRBD1. The CDR3 is made up of 12 amino acids. Germline assignment: CDR1 SNHLY and CDR2 FYNNEI. The ends lost 10 bases at V and 4 bases at J; junction bases unmatched: 5. The CDR3 DNA reads TGTGCCACACAGGGACAGGGTTACGAGCAGTACGTC. As protein: CATQGQGYEQYV.

This rearrangement joins TRBV7-9 to TRBJ2-1, with 7 positions matching TRBD2. The germline gives CDR1 SEHNR, CDR2 FQNEAQ (reference sequence). The V segment lost 5 bases and the J segment 9 bases; nucleotides outside the gene matches: 4. This CDR3 has 12 residues. In DNA, the CDR3 is TGTGCCAGCAGCAGGACTAGTAGTGAGCAGTTCTTC. Its translation: CASSRTSSEQFF.

This clonotype was detected only once. The chain is built from TRBV27 and TRBJ1-4; 7 nucleotides align to TRBD1. The CDR3 length is 14 residues. CDR1 and CDR2 from the germline V gene are MNHEY and SMNVEV (reference sequence). V was pared by 7 bases and J by 4 bases, with 6 bases of the junction left unmatched. CDR3 amino acids: CASKSGQNNEKLFF. Here the CDR3 DNA reads TGTGCCAGCAAATCGGGACAGAATAATGAAAAACTGTTTTTT.

The chain combines TRBV27 with TRBJ2-5; the D is unclear. The CDR3 contains 15 residues. V was cut by 2 bases and J by 0 bases, with 10 bases left in between. Germline CDR1 is MNHEY and CDR2 is SMNVEV (reference sequence). This CDR3 is CASSLRFLYQETQYF. The CDR3 nucleotides read TGTGCCAGCAGTTTAAGGTTCTTATACCAAGAGACCCAGTACTTC.

The V gene is TRBV6-2 or TRBV6-3, the J gene TRBJ2-7; a weak D match, TRBD1 (6 bases). This CDR3 is 14 amino acids long. Germline loops: CDR1 MNHEY, CDR2 SVGEGT. V gave up 0 bases and J gave up 3 bases, with 9 bases separating them. In DNA, the CDR3 is TGTGCCAGCAGTTACTCGAACAGGGTCTACGAGCAGTACGTC. It encodes CASSYSNRVYEQYV.

The chain carries TRBV4-2 and TRBJ2-3; perhaps TRBD2 as D (5 bases). Trimming stripped 4 bases from V and 6 bases from J, with 11 bases between. This CDR3 has 13 residues. Germline CDR1 LGHNA, CDR2 YNFKEQ. The CDR3 DNA reads as TGTGCCAGCAGCCCCGCGGAGGATGATACGCAGTATTTT. Translated: CASSPAEDDTQYF.

This clonotype has more than one count but fewer than ten. The V gene is TRBV4-1, the J gene TRBJ2-1, with 10 positions matching TRBD1. The CDR3 sequence is 14 residues long. CDR1 is MGHRA, CDR2 YSYEKL, per germline. V lost 3 bases and J lost 6; bases outside the gene matches: 2. The CDR3 protein is CASSQGQGSNEQFF. The CDR3 nucleotides read TGCGCCAGCAGCCAGGGACAGGGGTCCAATGAGCAGTTCTTC.

The rearrangement links TRBV5-1 to TRBJ2-5; D is unresolved. CDR1 and CDR2 (germline): SGHRS, YFSETQ. Trimming pared 0 bases from V and 5 bases from J, leaving 14 bases between. This CDR3 region has 15 residues. The CDR3 bases are TGCGCCAGCAGCTTGGCCAAGGCCTCCACGGAGACCCAGTACTTC. Translation: CASSLAKASTETQYF.

V and J are TRBV7-9 and TRBJ2-7; a possible D gene is TRBD2 (6 bases). CDR1 SEHNR and CDR2 FQNEAQ come from the germline V gene (reference sequence). The CDR3 totals 12 residues. V was cut by 3 bases and J by 7 bases, with 10 bases left in between. The CDR3 DNA reads TGTGCCAGCAGCTTTGATGGGACTGAGCAGTACGTC. It is translated as CASSFDGTEQYV.

The rearrangement joins TRBV5-1 to TRBJ1-2, with D perhaps matching TRBD1 (6 bases). Trimming pared 3 bases from V and 9 bases from J, leaving 24 bases between. Germline-derived CDR1 and CDR2 are SGHRS and YFSETQ. The CDR3 length is 16 residues. CDR3: CASSSGGLTTMRSYTF. Here the CDR3 DNA reads TGCGCCAGCAGCTCGGGGGGGCTTACAACTATGAGGAGCTACACCTTC. The complete variable domain, with remaining parts taken from reference TRBV5-1 and TRBJ1-2, reads KAGVTQTPRYLIKTRGQQVTLSCSPISGHRSVSWYQQTPGQGLQFLFEYFSETQRNKGNFPGRFSGRQFSNSRSEMNVSTLELGDSALYLCASSSGGLTTMRSYTFGSGTRLTVV.

Of note for this clonotype: One base away lies a much larger clone, so this may be a sequencing read error. V gene TRBV6-1 combines with J gene TRBJ1-1; D uncertain. Germline values: CDR1 MNHNS, CDR2 SASEGT. Trimming removed 6 bases at V and 0 bases at J, with 5 bases between. The length of the CDR3 is 12 residues. In DNA, the CDR3 is TGTGCCAGCAGCCCGGTGAACACTGAAGCTTTCTTT. Protein sequence: CASSPVNTEAFF.

V usage is TRBV20-1 and J usage is TRBJ1-4; 9 bases are shared with TRBD1. The CDR3 consists of 17 residues. V shed 2 bases and J 8 bases; nucleotides not matched to a gene: 15. The germline gives CDR1 DFQATT, CDR2 SNEGSKA (reference sequence). The CDR3 sequence: CSARNLNPGQGYEKLFF. The CDR3 DNA reads TGCAGTGCTAGAAACCTTAACCCGGGACAGGGTTACGAAAAACTGTTTTTT.

The chain's CDR3 is CASSFGLAGVSTDTQYF. The CDR3, as DNA: TGTGCCAGCAGTTTCGGACTAGCGGGAGTTAGCACAGATACGCAGTATTTT. The rearrangement joins TRBV7-8 to TRBJ2-3; TRBD2 aligns across 13 bases. The junction had 6 bases not matched to a gene; V was cut back by 6 bases and J by 0 bases. Germline loops: CDR1 SGHVS, CDR2 FQNEAQ. This CDR3 has 17 amino acids.

The rearrangement uses TRBV7-3 and TRBJ1-1, with D unresolved. Germline V gene lookup returns CDR1 SGHTA and CDR2 FQGTGA. The CDR3 consists of 13 residues. Trimming shortened V by 10 bases and J by 3 bases, and 15 bases separated the two germline ends. The CDR3 DNA is TGTGCCACCAGAGCTAGTCAGTACACTGAAGCTTTCTTT. This gives the protein CATRASQYTEAFF. The full variable domain, rest sourced from reference TRBV7-3 and TRBJ1-1, is GAGVSQTPSNKVTEKGKYVELRCDPISGHTALYWYRQSLGQGPEFLIYFQGTGAADDSGLPNDRFFAVRPEGSVSTLKIQRTERGDSAVYLCATRASQYTEAFFGQGTRLTVV.

This clonotype was observed a handful of times. V gene TRBV12-3 or TRBV12-4 combines with J gene TRBJ1-1; D possibly corresponds to TRBD1 (6 bases). The CDR3 has 12 amino acids. The V end lost 6 bases, the J end lost 11 bases, and 16 bases lay between the germline ends. The CDR3 DNA reads as TGTGCCAGCAGCATTAACAGGGTTCGTGCTTTCTTT. Amino acids: CASSINRVRAFF.

This clonotype was detected a few times. The chain employs TRBV15 and TRBJ2-1; D unresolved. The CDR3 has 13 residues. Trimming took 1 base from V and 3 from J, leaving 4 bases between them. Germline CDR1 and CDR2: LNHNV and YYDKDF (reference sequence). This CDR3 reads CATSRANYNEQFF. The CDR3 DNA is TGTGCCACCAGCAGAGCTAACTACAATGAGCAGTTCTTC.

The chain recombines TRBV28 with TRBJ2-3; no firm D call. Germline V gene lookup returns CDR1 MDHEN and CDR2 SYDVKM. The CDR3 length is 15 residues. V lost 3 bases and J 7 bases, leaving 17 bases between the germline ends. CDR3: CASSFLSLGRNTQYF. CDR3 sequence (DNA): TGTGCCAGCAGTTTTTTATCCCTAGGACGAAATACGCAGTATTTT. The variable domain in full, with the rest retrieved from reference TRBV28 and TRBJ2-3, is DVKVTQSSRYLVKRTGEKVFLECVQDMDHENMFWYRQDPGLGLRLIYFSYDVKMKEKGDIPEGYSVSREKKERFSLILESASTNQTSMYLCASSFLSLGRNTQYFGPGTRLTVL.

This rearrangement joins TRBV20-1 to TRBJ1-1; possibly TRBD1 for D (6 bases). The CDR3 has 14 residues. Germline lookup yields CDR1 DFQATT and CDR2 SNEGSKA (reference sequence). V lost 0 bases, J lost 8 bases, and 16 bases lay in between. DNA of the CDR3: TGCAGTGCTAGAGATCCGGCGCAGGGGTGGGAAGCTTTCTTT. Its protein is CSARDPAQGWEAFF.

This rearrangement joins TRBV29-1 to TRBJ1-1; D is undetermined. CDR3 length: 13 residues. Between the trimmed V and J ends, which lost 4 bases and 6 bases, there was a span of 15 bases. Germline assignment: CDR1 SQVTM and CDR2 ANQGSEA. DNA of the CDR3: TGCAGCGTTGCCAGCGGGAGACGCCCTGAAGCTTTCTTT. This encodes CSVASGRRPEAFF.

This clonotype has only a few counts. This sequence joins TRBV7-2 and TRBJ1-2, with 7 bases aligning to TRBD1. The CDR3 has 14 amino acids. The germline CDR1 and CDR2 sequences are SGHTA and FQGNSA. V shed 5 bases and J 4 bases; nucleotides not matched to a gene: 7. CDR3 nucleotide sequence: TGTGCCAGCAGCCCGATCCGGGACAGCTATGGCTACACCTTC. Its protein is CASSPIRDSYGYTF.

This chain connects TRBV7-9 to TRBJ1-3; the D is unclear. The CDR3 contains 14 residues. Trimming took off 5 bases at V and 2 bases at J, with 10 bases between the two ends. Germline CDR1 and CDR2: SEHNR and FQNEAQ (reference sequence). The CDR3 sequence is CASSETATGNTIYF. The CDR3, as DNA: TGTGCCAGCAGCGAGACGGCGACTGGAAACACCATATATTTT.

The V and J genes are TRBV5-1 and TRBJ1-6, with 7 bases lining up with TRBD1. CDR3 length: 17 amino acids. With 3 bases clipped from V and 5 bases from J, the junction kept 11 bases outside the gene matches. The V gene's germline CDR1 is SGHRS and CDR2 YFSETQ. Written as DNA, the CDR3 is TGCGCCAGCAGCTCGGCCATGACAGGGTTAGATAATTCACCCCTCCACTTT. It codes for CASSSAMTGLDNSPLHF.

This clonotype was seen once. This chain connects TRBV28 to TRBJ2-5; 8 positions match TRBD2. The length of the CDR3 is 18 residues. The germline V gene has CDR1 MDHEN and CDR2 SYDVKM. Trimming took 3 bases from V and 1 from J; bases not matched to a gene: 13. The CDR3: CASSFPLAERGIQETQYF. The DNA of the CDR3 is TGTGCCAGCAGTTTTCCTCTTGCGGAGCGGGGGATCCAAGAGACCCAGTACTTC.